Listed below are T cell receptor beta chains from one sample, sequenced in a study of blood T cells in healthy people across ages. MiXCR, run by TCRdb on the 5' RACE reads, gives a single entry per CDR3 protein. The table has around 1,700,000 distinct CDR3 sequences, 28% seen once. The sequenced sample consisted of blood. The receptors were sampled from a woman aged 25 to 39 in good health. The CDR3 runs from the conserved cysteine through the conserved F or W. Each record gives: V gene, J gene, CDR3 protein.

v_gene: TRBV20-1; j_gene: TRBJ1-5; CDR3aa: CSARDRSWEPQHF
v_gene: TRBV9; j_gene: TRBJ1-2; CDR3aa: CASSENPDRAEYGYTF
v_gene: TRBV7-2; j_gene: TRBJ2-7; CDR3aa: CASSLGGVKVRSSYEQYF
v_gene: TRBV5-1; j_gene: TRBJ2-5; CDR3aa: CASSYTGTQETQYF
v_gene: TRBV10-3; j_gene: TRBJ2-1; CDR3aa: CAISESPAGTYNEQFF
v_gene: TRBV5-1; j_gene: TRBJ1-6; CDR3aa: CASSETGTANNSPLHF
v_gene: TRBV7-2; j_gene: TRBJ2-1; CDR3aa: CAGSLGGNGLEQFF
v_gene: TRBV12-3/TRBV12-4; j_gene: TRBJ2-1; CDR3aa: CASSLVVAGGSYNEQFF
v_gene: TRBV29-1; j_gene: NA; CDR3aa: CSVDGRGAYEQYF
v_gene: TRBV7-3; j_gene: TRBJ2-2; CDR3aa: CTSSPSAGELFF
v_gene: TRBV9; j_gene: TRBJ1-1; CDR3aa: CASSPRQGSSSEAFF